This TCR beta chain derives from a study of T-cell reconstitution after alpha-beta-depleted transplantation in children. V lost 4 bases to trimming and J lost 6 bases; unmatched junction nucleotides: 7. CDR3 length: 15 amino acids. Germline V gene data show CDR1 as ENHRY and CDR2 as SYGVKD. Library preparation (for TCRbeta) was performed with unique molecular identifiers. One entry per CDR3 protein, called by TCRdb with MiXCR from the PCR reads. The sample consists of 490,000 or so distinct CDR3 sequences, approximately 12% of them appearing once. The chain combines TRBV10-3 with TRBJ2-1; 9 nucleotides line up with TRBD1. The specimen comprised PBMCs from the stem cell graft donor, sampled from the stem cell graft. The receptor's source is a human donor who donated a stem cell graft to a child with combined immunodeficiency. The CDR3, as DNA: TGTGCCATCAGTGGTCCCGGGACAGGGTTCAATGAGCAGTTCTTC. It is translated as CAISGPGTGFNEQFF.